One and the same sample provided the 20 T cell receptor beta chains below, sequenced in a study of shared clonotypes between healthy human individuals. The protocol was immunoSEQ multiplex PCR, while the TCRdb copy is restricted to in-frame clones and leaves out a portion. The sample includes roughly 2 million clones, nearly 97% seen only once; the top ten take around 0.13%. The specimen was naive CD4+ T cells sorted from blood. Subset noted: CD45RA+ positively selected. The receptors originated from a man younger than 30 in good health.

The rearrangement joins TRBV10-3 to TRBJ2-1; TRBD1 is a possible D gene (6 bases). V was trimmed by 10 bases and J by 2 bases, leaving 21 bases between them. From germline, CDR1 is ENHRY and CDR2 SYGVKD. The CDR3 extends over 16 amino acids. DNA of the CDR3: TGTGCCACTTCGGACAGCCGCAAAAAGCCCTACAATGAGCAGTTCTTC. Its translation is CATSDSRKKPYNEQFF.

This chain connects TRBV7-9 to TRBJ1-1, with D possibly being TRBD1 (5 bases). Germline values: CDR1 SEHNR, CDR2 FQNEAQ (reference sequence). The CDR3 has 14 residues. Between the trimmed V and J ends, which lost 5 bases and 1 base, there was a span of 11 bases. CDR3 nucleotide sequence: TGTGCCAGCAGCCAGGGACTGACGAACACTGAAGCTTTCTTT. It encodes CASSQGLTNTEAFF.

The chain couples TRBV12-5 to TRBJ2-3; no clear D gene. Trimming cost V 4 bases and J 4 bases, with 12 bases left between them. Germline CDR1 reads LGHNT; CDR2 reads FRNRAP. The CDR3 totals 14 residues. The CDR3 is CASGSTDGPDTQYF. The CDR3 DNA reads as TGTGCTAGTGGTTCCACTGACGGTCCAGATACGCAGTATTTT. The variable domain in full, completed from reference TRBV12-5 and TRBJ2-3, reads DARVTQTPRHKVTEMGQEVTMRCQPILGHNTVFWYRQTMMQGLELLAYFRNRAPLDDSGMPKDRFSAEMPDATLATLKIQPSEPRDSAVYFCASGSTDGPDTQYFGPGTRLTVL.

The chain uses TRBV6-4 and TRBJ2-3; perhaps TRBD1 as D (6 bases). V dropped 6 bases and J dropped 0 bases, with 10 bases sitting between them. The germline V gene has CDR1 MRHNA and CDR2 SNTAGT. This CDR3 is 14 amino acids long. CDR3: CASSLDSSTDTQYF. The CDR3 region has the DNA TGTGCCAGCAGCTTGGACAGTAGCACAGATACGCAGTATTTT.

The chain couples TRBV6-6 to TRBJ2-3; D gene uncertain. CDR3 size: 16 residues. CDR1 is MNHNY and CDR2 is SVGAGI in the germline V gene (reference sequence). Trimming shortened V by 2 bases and J by 1 base, and 13 bases separated the two germline ends. CDR3 residues: CASSYPTKLGTDTQYF. CDR3 nucleotides: TGTGCCAGCAGTTACCCTACTAAATTGGGCACAGATACGCAGTATTTT.

The chain employs TRBV10-3 and TRBJ2-2; D perhaps matches TRBD2 (6 bases). CDR1 ENHRY and CDR2 SYGVKD come from the germline V gene. The CDR3 is made up of 17 amino acids. V was trimmed by 0 bases and J by 3 bases, leaving 14 bases between them. DNA of the CDR3: TGTGCCATCAGTGAGTCCGGGGGAGTCTTGGACACCGGGGAGCTGTTTTTT. Protein: CAISESGGVLDTGELFF.

Turning to this clone: Other DNA variants within this sample encode the same CDR3. The rearrangement uses TRBV2 and TRBJ2-7; 7 bases map to TRBD1. The CDR3 contains 14 residues. Losses at the gene ends were 6 bases for V and 0 bases for J; bases not matched to a gene: 5. In germline, CDR1 is SNHLY, CDR2 FYNNEI. The CDR3 region is CASRSTGSSYEQYF. The DNA of the CDR3 is TGTGCCAGCAGGTCGACAGGGTCCTCCTACGAGCAGTACTTC.

The chain uses TRBV10-2 and TRBJ2-1; 11 bases fit TRBD2. The CDR3 is made up of 16 amino acids. CDR1 and CDR2 (germline): WSHSY, SAAADI. Trimming at V came to 2 bases and at J to 4 bases, leaving 4 bases not matched to a gene. CDR3 DNA sequence: TGCGCCAGCAGTGAGGTGTCTAGCGGGAGGTACAATGAGCAGTTCTTC. It is translated as CASSEVSSGRYNEQFF.

The genes are TRBV4-1 and TRBJ2-7; D is undetermined. CDR3 length: 15 amino acids. Germline CDR1 reads MGHRA; CDR2 reads YSYEKL. V lost 6 bases and J lost 2, with 17 bases in between. CDR3 region: CASSRILAGTYEQYF. CDR3 sequence (DNA): TGCGCCAGCAGTCGAATTTTGGCTGGAACCTACGAGCAGTACTTC.

This chain connects TRBV7-9 to TRBJ2-7; a possible D gene is TRBD1 (6 bases). CDR3 length: 15 amino acids. The V gene lost 5 bases and the J gene lost 4 bases, with 18 bases spanning the gap. CDR1 is SEHNR, CDR2 FQNEAQ, per germline (reference sequence). This CDR3 is CASSPGQKGMYEQYF. DNA for the CDR3: TGTGCCAGCAGCCCAGGACAGAAAGGGATGTACGAGCAGTACTTC.

The chain uses TRBV5-1 and TRBJ1-2; 9 nucleotides line up with TRBD1. Germline V gene data show CDR1 as SGHRS and CDR2 as YFSETQ. The junction had 7 bases not matched to a gene; V was cut back by 4 bases and J by 12 bases. The CDR3 is 12 residues long. The CDR3 reads CASSPGQGLNTF. The CDR3 nucleotides are TGCGCCAGCAGCCCAGGACAGGGGTTGAACACCTTC.

The V and J genes are TRBV6-1 and TRBJ2-1; D unresolved. Germline V CDR1 and CDR2: MNHNS, SASEGT. CDR3 length equals 13 residues. With 7 bases removed from V and 6 bases from J, the gap between germline ends came to 13 bases. The CDR3 is CASTPWVVNEQFF. Here the CDR3 DNA reads TGTGCCAGCACCCCATGGGTGGTCAATGAGCAGTTCTTC.

The rearrangement links TRBV2 to TRBJ1-2, with 9 positions matching TRBD1. V was clipped by 7 bases and J by 3 bases; unmatched bases: 12. The CDR3 length is 16 residues. From germline, CDR1 is SNHLY and CDR2 FYNNEI. This chain's CDR3 is CASKTGGWARDYGYTF. The CDR3 DNA reads as TGTGCCAGCAAGACAGGGGGTTGGGCCCGCGACTATGGCTACACCTTC.

This chain joins TRBV5-1 and TRBJ2-7, with 8 nucleotides matching TRBD1. The V gene end was trimmed by 2 bases and the J gene end by 2 bases; junction bases not matched to a gene: 6. CDR3 size: 15 residues. The germline V gene encodes CDR1 SGHRS and CDR2 YFSETQ. The DNA for the CDR3 is TGCGCCAGCAGCTTCTCAGGACAGGGAACCTACGAGCAGTACTTC. Translation gives CASSFSGQGTYEQYF.

The chain joins TRBV7-8 to TRBJ2-1; TRBD2 matches 8 bases. After removal of 3 bases from V and 5 bases from J, the junction contained 12 bases not matched to a gene. Per the germline V gene, CDR1 is SGHVS and CDR2 is FQNEAQ. The CDR3 is 17 residues long. This CDR3 reads CASSLQGDGRAHNEQFF. CDR3 coding DNA: TGTGCCAGCAGCTTGCAGGGTGACGGGAGGGCCCACAATGAGCAGTTCTTC.

This chain uses TRBV7-2 with TRBJ2-2, with 9 bases that match TRBD2. There are 18 residues in the CDR3. V was pared by 3 bases and J by 5 bases, with 13 bases of the junction left unmatched. CDR1 is SGHTA, CDR2 FQGNSA, per germline. CDR3 nucleotide sequence: TGTGCCAGCAGCTTGCTACCCCCGGGACTAGCTCGGACCGGGGAGCTGTTTTTT. It yields the protein CASSLLPPGLARTGELFF.

This clone has just one count. J is TRBJ1-1 and V is TRBV7-9, with a weak D call TRBD1 (6 bases). V shed 6 bases and J shed 1 base, with 15 bases lying between them. The CDR3 is made up of 15 amino acids. CDR1 SEHNR and CDR2 FQNEAQ come from the germline V gene (reference sequence). The CDR3 spells CASSSGRGQNTEAFF. The CDR3 DNA follows: TGTGCCAGCAGTTCGGGTAGGGGACAGAACACTGAAGCTTTCTTT.

The chain carries TRBV5-1 and TRBJ2-2; TRBD2 aligns across 8 bases. Per the germline V gene, CDR1 is SGHRS and CDR2 is YFSETQ. The CDR3 loop spans 17 amino acids. The V segment lost 2 bases and the J segment 2 bases; nucleotides outside the gene matches: 8. Written as DNA, the CDR3 is TGCGCCAGCAGCTTCGGACTAGCCCCTAGCAACACCGGGGAGCTGTTTTTT. The encoded protein is CASSFGLAPSNTGELFF.

The CDR3 DNA reads as TGTGCCAGCTCACCACCGAATCAGGCCAAATACAATGAGCAGTTCTTC. Its translation is CASSPPNQAKYNEQFF. The chain couples TRBV18 to TRBJ2-1; D unresolved. Looked up from germline, CDR1 is KGHSH and CDR2 is LQKENI. V was shortened by 0 bases and J by 4 bases, with 13 bases between the two germline ends. The CDR3 has 16 residues.

Points on this clone: This sample also contains other DNA sequences that code for the same CDR3. The rearrangement joins TRBV7-9 to TRBJ2-7, with D tentatively TRBD1 (5 bases). Germline V gene sequence: CDR1 SEHNR, CDR2 FQNEAQ (reference sequence). The CDR3 sequence is 11 residues long. Trimming removed 5 bases at V and 3 bases at J, with 5 bases between. This CDR3 is CASSRGYEQYF. The CDR3 DNA reads as TGTGCCAGCAGCAGGGGCTACGAGCAGTACTTC.